The text below deals with one T cell receptor beta chain. Its ends do not fully match the called genes, so a read error is possible. The CDR3 runs 16 residues. CDR1 and CDR2 from the germline V gene are MNHNS and SASEGT. The sample is drawn from a study of identical twins. A template switching step contributed a universal primer site, while unique molecular identifiers were present in the cDNA. TCRdb re-called the 5' RACE reads through MiXCR, storing one row per CDR3 protein. The sample lists roughly 1,500,000 distinct CDR3 sequences; about 31% were seen once. The sequenced material came from cord blood. This TCR was sampled from a newborn girl in good health. This rearrangement joins TRBV6-1 to TRBJ2-3; 8 bases line up with TRBD1. The CDR3 DNA is TGTGCCACCCATGGGGGTACAGGGGGAGGCACAGATACGCAGTATTTC. This translates into CATHGGTGGGTDTQYF.